Below, 25 T cell receptor beta chains from the same sample are listed, as sequenced in a study of blood T cell repertoires in COVID-19. Repertoires were generated with immunoSEQ multiplex PCR, while TCRdb's copy carries only in-frame clones and drops some. The table includes approximately 280,000 clones, roughly 90% detected once. Sequences were obtained from peripheral blood. Receptor source: a man in his forties or fifties with acute or convalescent COVID-19.

The chain couples TRBV10-3 to TRBJ1-1; 7 bases are a match to TRBD1. The ends lost 3 bases at V and 10 bases at J; junction bases unmatched: 2. Germline CDR1 reads ENHRY; CDR2 reads SYGVKD. The CDR3 spans 11 residues. The CDR3 is CAISENRGAFF. As DNA, the CDR3 is TGTGCCATCAGTGAAAACAGGGGAGCTTTCTTT.

V usage is TRBV6-4 and J usage is TRBJ1-1; D is possibly TRBD1 (6 bases). Per germline, CDR1 MRHNA and CDR2 SNTAGT. The CDR3 runs to 13 residues. V was pared by 10 bases and J by 7 bases, with 19 bases between. The CDR3 loop is CATRPNRASEAFF. The CDR3 DNA reads as TGTGCCACCCGGCCCAACAGGGCTAGTGAAGCTTTCTTT.

This chain links TRBV11-2 with TRBJ1-3; D gene ambiguous. This CDR3 spans 15 amino acids. CDR1 is SGHAT, CDR2 FQNNGV, per germline. V lost 5 bases and J 3 bases, leaving 14 bases between the germline ends. Here the CDR3 DNA reads TGTGCCAGCAGCCCTCTTGACTCGATTGGAAACACCATATATTTT. Its translation is CASSPLDSIGNTIYF.

The rearrangement joins TRBV30 to TRBJ1-1, with D possibly TRBD1 on 5 matching bases. V was clipped by 3 bases and J by 0 bases, with 8 bases between them. The CDR3 contains 13 residues. CDR1 is GTSNPN, CDR2 SVGIG, per germline (reference sequence). The CDR3 nucleotides are TGTGCCTGGAGAAGACAGATGAACACTGAAGCTTTCTTT. Translated, it gives CAWRRQMNTEAFF.

A note on this clone: Different DNA sequences within this sample yield the same CDR3. This rearrangement joins TRBV2 to TRBJ1-2, with D uncertain. The CDR3 has 12 amino acids. Trimming left V 1 base short and J 5 bases short, with 5 bases between. Germline assignment: CDR1 SNHLY and CDR2 FYNNEI. In DNA form, the CDR3 reads TGTGCCAGCAGTGAAGGGGCGTATGGCTACACCTTC. Its translation: CASSEGAYGYTF. The whole variable domain, filled in from reference TRBV2 and TRBJ1-2, reads EPEVTQTPSHQVTQMGQEVILRCVPISNHLYFYWYRQILGQKVEFLVSFYNNEISEKSEIFDDQFSVERPDGSNFTLKIRSTKLEDSAMYFCASSEGAYGYTFGSGTRLTVV.

The chain recombines TRBV6-6 with TRBJ2-2; no definite D call. The ends were cut back, 2 bases at V and 5 bases at J, with 12 bases in the middle. CDR1 is MNHNY, CDR2 SVGAGI, per germline (reference sequence). The CDR3 sequence is 15 residues long. In DNA, the CDR3 is TGTGCCAGCAGTTACGGGCCGGAAAAAACCGGGGAGCTGTTTTTT. It encodes CASSYGPEKTGELFF.

The chain recombines TRBV7-9 with TRBJ1-3; maybe TRBD1 (6 bases). The CDR3 loop spans 12 amino acids. Germline assignment: CDR1 SEHNR and CDR2 FQNEAQ (reference sequence). Trimming left V 4 bases short and J 6 bases short, with 7 bases between. The CDR3 coding sequence is TGTGCCAGCAGCTCAGGGGTAAACACCATATATTTT. It yields the protein CASSSGVNTIYF. Drawing the rest from reference TRBV7-9 and TRBJ1-3, the complete variable domain is DTGVSQNPRHKITKRGQNVTFRCDPISEHNRLYWYRQTLGQGPEFLTYFQNEAQLEKSRLLSDRFSAERPKGSFSTLEIQRTEQGDSAMYLCASSSGVNTIYFGEGSWLTVV.

The J gene is TRBJ1-2, the V gene TRBV7-9; 7 bases align to TRBD1. The CDR3 totals 16 residues. The trim removed 2 bases at V and 5 bases at J, leaving 11 bases unmatched. CDR1 and CDR2 (germline): SEHNR, FQNEAQ (reference sequence). The CDR3 coding sequence is TGTGCCAGCAGCTTAAACCCGAAAGGGGGCGGGTATGGCTACACCTTC. This encodes CASSLNPKGGGYGYTF.

Of note for this clone: One end of the junction fails to match germline, which may point to a read error. CDR3 DNA sequence: TGTGCCACCGGCAGGACATACTACACCGGGGAGCTGTTTTTT. It yields the protein CATGRTYYTGELFF. This chain uses TRBV15 with TRBJ2-2, with D possibly TRBD1 on 5 matching bases. From germline, CDR1 is LNHNV and CDR2 YYDKDF (reference sequence). The CDR3 is 14 amino acids.

This clone was seen a single time. V usage is TRBV7-8 and J usage is TRBJ1-1; no clear D gene. The V gene's germline CDR1 is SGHVS and CDR2 FQNEAQ. There are 15 residues in the CDR3. V dropped 5 bases and J dropped 1 base, with 14 bases sitting between them. CDR3 region: CASSPKNPGNTEAFF. CDR3 nucleotides: TGTGCCAGCAGCCCCAAGAACCCCGGGAACACTGAAGCTTTCTTT.

The chain employs TRBV5-6 and TRBJ2-7, with D possibly TRBD1 on 6 matching bases. CDR3 length equals 15 residues. From germline, CDR1 is SGHDT and CDR2 YYEEEE. The V end lost 0 bases, the J end lost 7 bases, and 17 bases lay between the germline ends. The CDR3 region has the DNA TGTGCCAGCAGCTTGGCCGGTCAGGGGAGTAGGGAGCAGTACTTC. Translating gives CASSLAGQGSREQYF.

The chain links TRBV10-2 to TRBJ1-1; the match to TRBD1 covers 8 bases. V lost 1 base and J lost 1; bases outside the gene matches: 5. CDR1 is WSHSY and CDR2 is SAAADI in the germline V gene. The CDR3 covers 16 residues. The CDR3 sequence: CASSELNRGKNTEAFF. As DNA, the CDR3 is TGCGCCAGCAGTGAGTTAAACAGGGGGAAGAACACTGAAGCTTTCTTT.

The genes are TRBV20-1 and TRBJ2-7; D unclear. V gave up 6 bases and J gave up 3 bases, with 9 bases separating them. Germline V gene lookup returns CDR1 DFQATT and CDR2 SNEGSKA (reference sequence). This CDR3 comprises 11 residues. The CDR3 DNA reads as TGCAGTGCCAGGATGGGCTACGAGCAGTACTTC. Encoded protein: CSARMGYEQYF.

The chain carries TRBV9 and TRBJ2-7, with D unclear. The CDR3 has 15 amino acids. CDR1 and CDR2 (germline): SGDLS, YYNGEE. V was clipped by 0 bases and J by 3 bases, with 13 bases between them. CDR3 nucleotide sequence: TGTGCCAGCAGCGTAGGGTCACCGGTGATCTACGAGCAGTACTTC. It yields the protein CASSVGSPVIYEQYF.

J is TRBJ1-3 and V is TRBV4-1, with a possible D match to TRBD1 (6 bases). V was trimmed by 2 bases and J by 1 base, leaving 18 bases between them. Germline loops: CDR1 MGHRA, CDR2 YSYEKL. The CDR3 is made up of 18 amino acids. In DNA form, the CDR3 reads TGCGCCAGCAGCCAACTATTCGGACCACAGGGATCTGGAAACACCATATATTTT. It yields the protein CASSQLFGPQGSGNTIYF.

V is TRBV3-1 (or the pseudogene TRBV3-2) and J is TRBJ2-3; 14 bases are a match to TRBD2. The trim removed 4 bases at V and 7 bases at J, leaving 7 bases unmatched. Germline CDR1 and CDR2: LGHDT and YNNKEL (reference sequence). The CDR3 is 16 amino acids. The CDR3 region has the DNA TGTGCCAGCAGCCGGACTAGCGGGGGGTCGGGGCATACGCAGTATTTT. Encoded protein: CASSRTSGGSGHTQYF.

This rearrangement joins TRBV6-1 to TRBJ1-2; 7 nucleotides match TRBD1. CDR3 length: 14 residues. V shed 2 bases and J 3 bases; nucleotides not matched to a gene: 3. Per germline, CDR1 MNHNS and CDR2 SASEGT. As DNA, the CDR3 is TGTGCCAGCAGTGAAATCACAGGGGACTATGGCTACACCTTC. Translation gives CASSEITGDYGYTF.

The rearrangement uses TRBV5-6 and TRBJ2-1, with TRBD2 matching over 9 bases. Trimming took 5 bases from V and 7 from J; bases not matched to a gene: 10. The CDR3 totals 15 residues. In germline, CDR1 is SGHDT, CDR2 YYEEEE. This chain's CDR3 is CASRTIAGGRNEQFF. The CDR3 DNA is TGTGCCAGCAGAACCATCGCGGGGGGGAGGAATGAGCAGTTCTTC.

The chain employs TRBV6-5 and TRBJ1-5; TRBD1 aligns across 9 bases. Germline CDR1 is MNHEY and CDR2 is SVGAGI. Trimming at V came to 5 bases and at J to 5 bases, leaving 4 bases not matched to a gene. The CDR3 extends over 14 amino acids. The DNA for the CDR3 is TGTGCCAGCAGTCCACGACAGGGGGATCAGCCCCAGCATTTT. Its translation is CASSPRQGDQPQHF.

This rearrangement joins TRBV24-1 to TRBJ1-2; perhaps TRBD1 as D (5 bases). Germline CDR1 KGHDR, CDR2 SFDVKD. V gave up 4 bases and J gave up 4 bases, with 12 bases separating them. CDR3 length: 14 residues. The chain's CDR3 is CATSDPTVIYGYTF. The CDR3 DNA reads as TGTGCCACCAGTGACCCGACAGTTATCTATGGCTACACCTTC.

This chain uses TRBV19 with TRBJ2-3; TRBD1 aligns across 8 bases. Unmatched junction bases numbered 15, after V lost 7 bases and J lost 9 bases. The CDR3 is 15 amino acids. From germline, CDR1 is LNHDA and CDR2 SQIVND (reference sequence). The CDR3 protein is CASTDVADRGRTQYF. The CDR3 DNA sequence: TGTGCCAGTACTGATGTAGCAGACAGGGGTAGAACGCAGTATTTT.

The genes are TRBV11-3 and TRBJ2-1, with D perhaps matching TRBD2 (7 bases). Germline CDR1 and CDR2: SGHNT and YENEEA. The germline V and J ends were trimmed by 0 bases and 13 bases, with 16 bases remaining between them. The CDR3 extends over 14 amino acids. The CDR3 bases are TGTGCCAGCAGCTTAGAACCCCTCGCGGGGGCCCAGTTCTTC. Amino acid sequence: CASSLEPLAGAQFF.

The chain couples TRBV19 to TRBJ1-6; TRBD1 aligns across 8 bases. Germline values: CDR1 LNHDA, CDR2 SQIVND (reference sequence). The J segment lost 1 base and the V segment lost 8 bases, leaving 4 bases of the junction unmatched. The length of the CDR3 is 15 residues. This CDR3 is CASSGGKSYNSPLHF. Here the CDR3 DNA reads TGTGCCAGTTCAGGGGGCAAATCCTATAATTCACCCCTCCACTTT.

The V gene is TRBV5-1, the J gene TRBJ1-5; D might be TRBD1 (5 bases). Germline assignment: CDR1 SGHRS and CDR2 YFSETQ. The V gene lost 0 bases and the J gene lost 7 bases, with 17 bases spanning the gap. The CDR3 spans 16 residues. The DNA for the CDR3 is TGCGCCAGCAGCTTGGGGGGGACGGGAGGACTACAGCCCCAGCATTTT. Its protein product is CASSLGGTGGLQPQHF.

The chain couples TRBV30 to TRBJ2-7; maybe TRBD2 (5 bases). V was shortened by 4 bases and J by 3 bases, with 10 bases between the two germline ends. CDR1 GTSNPN and CDR2 SVGIG come from the germline V gene (reference sequence). The CDR3 contains 12 residues. For the CDR3, the DNA is TGTGCCTGGAAGCGGTCACACTACGAGCAGTACTTC. It is translated as CAWKRSHYEQYF.